This T cell receptor beta chain was captured by sequencing in a study of OX40 agonist ivuxolimab in advanced cancers. This CDR3 comprises 12 residues. Germline V gene lookup returns CDR1 SGHNT and CDR2 YYREEE (reference sequence). Deletions cut 0 bases from V and 5 bases from J, with 5 bases between. Generated by immunoSEQ multiplex PCR, the TCRdb table keeps only in-frame clones and is missing some. The sample consists of some 98,000 clones, about 86% of them appearing once. This receptor was identified in an adult with an advanced solid tumor such as melanoma, head and neck, liver or kidney cancer. This chain connects TRBV5-4 to TRBJ2-5; D is unclear. Sequencing was performed on CD4+ or CD8+ T cells sorted from blood, taken in a trial of the OX40 agonist ivuxolimab. The CDR3 coding sequence is TGTGCCAGCAGCTTGGGAAGGGAGACCCAGTACTTC. Translation: CASSLGRETQYF.